The present T cell receptor (beta chain) was sequenced within a study of blood T cell repertoires in COVID-19. Across the whole study: The United States, Italy and Spain provided the acute and convalescent COVID-19 samples. Nucleic acid was either cDNA or gDNA, and it came from T cells, B-cell-depleted T cells, or PBMCs.

Authors' processing steps: Estimation of nucleated cell counts was performed using reference gene primer amplification. The assay was immunoSEQ multiplex PCR, and TCRdb's table has in-frame clones only and misses some. That table is the source of V, J and clone size, and D and trimming were worked out from the DNA. The sample has roughly 230,000 clones; approximately 85% are singletons. The clonotype comes from a human donor in a cohort sampled during active COVID-19. The sample consisted of peripheral blood.

The chain's CDR3 is CAISSLRGSGSYEQYF. CDR3 in DNA: TGTGCCATCAGTTCCCTTCGGGGGAGTGGGTCCTACGAGCAGTACTTC. This chain links TRBV10-3 with TRBJ2-7, with D maybe TRBD2 (6 bases). The germline CDR1 and CDR2 sequences are ENHRY and SYGVKD. The V end lost 5 bases, the J end lost 1 base, and 18 bases lay between the germline ends. CDR3 length equals 16 residues.